One T cell receptor beta chain is described in this entry. The sample originates from a study of tumor-infiltrating lymphocytes in primary liver carcinoma. Bulk tissue was left unsorted, and RNA and DNA were co-extracted from approximately 20-30 mg of it. V dropped 0 bases and J dropped 3 bases, with 17 bases sitting between them. This CDR3 region has 17 residues. Total RNA (around 510 ng) served as template for TCR beta cDNA synthesis primed by a constant-region primer. It was through three nested multiplex PCR rounds of slightly modified ARM-PCR that TCR beta libraries arose. Use of TRBV1-TRBV30 forward primers with a C-beta reverse primer characterized the first two PCR rounds, which lasted roughly 9 cycles each. TCRdb analysed the multiplex PCR reads with MiXCR anew, one entry per CDR3 protein. The sample has about 30,000 distinct CDR3 sequences; around two thirds are singletons.

Input material: liver tumor tissue from sampling region 3. The subset is: tumor region T3, left-lateral pole. The origin of this receptor is a woman in her 30s with primary liver carcinoma and hepatitis B virus infection. V is TRBV5-3 and J is TRBJ2-3; no firm D call. TRBV5-3 falls under the ORF class, with uncertain function. This CDR3 reads CARSLAIEEILTDTQYF. The CDR3 region has the DNA TGTGCCAGAAGCTTGGCTATCGAAGAAATTCTTACAGATACGCAGTATTTT.